The entry that follows covers one T cell receptor (beta chain) sequence. A much larger clone lies a single base off, so this may be a read error. The germline V gene has CDR1 DFQATT and CDR2 SNEGSKA (reference sequence). The CDR3 loop spans 17 amino acids. The ends were cut back, 3 bases at V and 6 bases at J, with 27 bases in the middle. No cell sorting was done before RNA was extracted from the tissue. Between August and November 2014, newly diagnosed, chemotherapy-naive lung cancer patients underwent thoracic surgery in China. The data stem from a study of tumor and adjacent non-tumor tissue in lung cancer. Three rounds of nested PCR, following a modified ARM-PCR protocol, produced the TCRbeta library. From the multiplex PCR reads, TCRdb called clonotypes with MiXCR, one entry per CDR3 protein. This repertoire shows under 150,000 distinct CDR3 sequences, 60% to 70% found once; its top ten account for 9.5% to 15%.

The source material was lung tumor tissue. The chain has TRBV20-1 and TRBJ2-7; D tentatively fits TRBD1 or TRBD2 (5 bases each). The origin of this receptor is a man aged 25 to 45 with non-small cell lung cancer. The CDR3 is CSARAALGSEGPSEQYF. CDR3 nucleotides: TGCAGTGCTAGGGCCGCTTTGGGATCCGAGGGACCTTCCGAGCAGTACTTC.